These 18 T cell receptor beta chains came from one sample sequenced in a study of T-cell reconstitution after alpha-beta-depleted transplantation in children. Unique molecular identifiers tagged the TCRbeta library. TCRdb reprocessed the PCR reads via MiXCR and lists one record per CDR3 protein. The table has roughly 570,000 distinct CDR3 sequences, 25% to 30% seen once; the top ten hold 36%. The input for sequencing was PBMCs, taken before TCRalphabeta/CD19-depleted stem cell transplant. The receptors were gathered from a boy less than two years old with Wiskott-Aldrich syndrome, due to receive a stem cell transplant.

The J gene is TRBJ2-3, the V gene TRBV11-2, with TRBD2 matching 15 bases. The germline V gene has CDR1 SGHAT and CDR2 FQNNGV. The CDR3 sequence is 17 residues long. With 4 bases clipped from V and 3 bases from J, the junction kept 5 bases outside the gene matches. This chain's CDR3 is CASSSGLAGGLTDTQYF. The CDR3, as DNA: TGTGCCAGCAGCTCCGGACTAGCGGGAGGGCTTACAGATACGCAGTATTTT.

The chain couples TRBV5-1 to TRBJ2-5; 9 bases fit TRBD2. The CDR3 runs to 17 residues. The germline V gene encodes CDR1 SGHRS and CDR2 YFSETQ. J was trimmed by 2 bases and V by 0 bases; bases with no gene match: 8. CDR3 sequence reads: CASSLGVAGASQETQYF. In DNA form, the CDR3 reads TGCGCCAGCAGCTTGGGGGTAGCGGGAGCGTCACAAGAGACCCAGTACTTC.

V is TRBV20-1 and J is TRBJ2-1, with 7 bases aligning to TRBD2. Trimming removed 0 bases from V and 6 bases from J; junction bases left unmatched: 8. The CDR3 length is 15 residues. Germline V gives CDR1 DFQATT, CDR2 SNEGSKA (reference sequence). The CDR3 sequence is CSARDPGGSGNEQFF. In nucleotides, the CDR3 is TGCAGTGCTAGAGATCCGGGGGGAAGCGGCAATGAGCAGTTCTTC.

The chain has TRBV5-1 and TRBJ2-5, with D hard to call. Germline-derived CDR1 and CDR2 are SGHRS and YFSETQ. The CDR3 spans 12 residues. Trimming removed 3 bases at V and 2 bases at J, with 5 bases between. The CDR3 sequence is CASSYNQETQYF. The CDR3 DNA reads as TGCGCCAGCAGCTACAATCAAGAGACCCAGTACTTC.

The CDR3 DNA sequence: TGTGCCAGCAGCCGGACCCGGCAGAACAATGAGCAGTTCTTC. This codes for CASSRTRQNNEQFF. This rearrangement joins TRBV3-1 to TRBJ2-1; D is uncertain. The CDR3 has 14 amino acids. Germline loops: CDR1 LGHDT, CDR2 YNNKEL (reference sequence). The germline V and J ends were trimmed by 4 bases and 5 bases, with 12 bases remaining between them.

V is TRBV10-3 and J is TRBJ1-1, with D possibly matching TRBD1 (5 bases). In germline, CDR1 is ENHRY, CDR2 SYGVKD. This CDR3 is 13 amino acids long. V gave up 6 bases and J gave up 1 base, with 9 bases separating them. CDR3 loop: CAIRAGTNTEAFF. In DNA, the CDR3 is TGTGCCATCAGAGCCGGGACGAACACTGAAGCTTTCTTT.

This chain joins TRBV25-1 and TRBJ1-6; 7 bases match TRBD1. With 2 bases clipped from V and 5 bases from J, the junction kept 3 bases outside the gene matches. This CDR3 is 15 amino acids long. The germline V gene encodes CDR1 MGHDK and CDR2 SYGVNS. DNA for the CDR3: TGTGCCAGCAGTGAACAGGGGGACGATAATTCACCCCTCCACTTT. Its protein product is CASSEQGDDNSPLHF.

The chain joins TRBV7-6 to TRBJ2-5; 9 nucleotides agree with TRBD2. V shed 4 bases, J shed 5 bases, and the junction held 17 bases outside the gene matches. CDR3 length: 18 residues. CDR1 and CDR2 (germline): SGHVS, FNYEAQ. The CDR3 DNA sequence: TGTGCCAGCAGCTCGCGAGGCATAGCGGGAGTTAGGAGGGAGACCCAGTACTTC. Translated: CASSSRGIAGVRRETQYF.

The chain combines TRBV10-3 with TRBJ2-3; D gene ambiguous. This CDR3 is 14 amino acids long. V dropped 6 bases and J dropped 0 bases, with 10 bases sitting between them. Germline loops: CDR1 ENHRY, CDR2 SYGVKD. The CDR3 coding sequence is TGTGCCATCAGATCCTCCGCAAGCACAGATACGCAGTATTTT. Protein product: CAIRSSASTDTQYF.

Only one count was recorded for this clonotype. The J gene is TRBJ2-5, the V gene TRBV18; D not resolved. Trimming pared 2 bases from V and 3 bases from J, leaving 13 bases between. The CDR3 is 15 residues long. Per germline, CDR1 KGHSH and CDR2 LQKENI. CDR3 bases: TGTGCCAGCTCACCAAGAGGCAGAATGGAAGAGACCCAGTACTTC. Amino acids: CASSPRGRMEETQYF.

This clonotype was detected a few times. The J gene is TRBJ2-5, the V gene TRBV10-3, with 8 bases lining up with TRBD1. V lost 10 bases and J lost 2; bases outside the gene matches: 3. The CDR3 has 12 amino acids. Germline V gives CDR1 ENHRY, CDR2 SYGVKD. The CDR3 protein is CATRTGQETQYF. The CDR3 bases are TGTGCCACCCGGACAGGGCAAGAGACCCAGTACTTC.

The chain is built from TRBV7-2 and TRBJ2-1, with 11 bases matching TRBD2. The CDR3 length is 15 residues. Trimming cost V 5 bases and J 5 bases; bases outside gene matches: 5. The germline CDR1 and CDR2 sequences are SGHTA and FQGNSA. The CDR3 DNA follows: TGTGCCAGCAGCCGCGGGACTAGCGGTAACAATGAGCAGTTCTTC. Amino acids: CASSRGTSGNNEQFF.

DNA of the CDR3: TGCGCCAGCAGCTTGTGGGCTGAGGTCCGCGAGCAGTACTTC. The encoded protein is CASSLWAEVREQYF. The gene calls are TRBV5-1 and TRBJ2-7; D uncertain. CDR1 and CDR2 from the germline V gene are SGHRS and YFSETQ. V lost 1 base and J 6 bases, leaving 14 bases between the germline ends. This CDR3 region has 14 residues. Full variable domain (remainder filled in from reference TRBV5-1 and TRBJ2-7): KAGVTQTPRYLIKTRGQQVTLSCSPISGHRSVSWYQQTPGQGLQFLFEYFSETQRNKGNFPGRFSGRQFSNSRSEMNVSTLELGDSALYLCASSLWAEVREQYFGPGTRLTVT.

The chain links TRBV15 to TRBJ2-5; 13 positions match TRBD2. From germline, CDR1 is LNHNV and CDR2 YYDKDF (reference sequence). CDR3 size: 16 residues. V was clipped by 5 bases and J by 4 bases; unmatched bases: 7. This CDR3 reads CATSGRTSGRGETQYF. The DNA for the CDR3 is TGTGCCACCAGCGGAAGGACTAGCGGGAGAGGAGAGACCCAGTACTTC.

The genes are TRBV30 and TRBJ1-1, with D possibly TRBD1 on 6 matching bases. Germline V gene data show CDR1 as GTSNPN and CDR2 as SVGIG (reference sequence). V lost 0 bases, J lost 6 bases, and 11 bases lay in between. CDR3 length: 13 amino acids. CDR3 sequence: CAWSVQGLAEAFF. In DNA, the CDR3 is TGTGCCTGGAGTGTACAGGGTCTCGCTGAAGCTTTCTTT.

This chain uses TRBV4-1 with TRBJ2-3, with D hard to call. The V and J ends lost 7 bases and 0 bases respectively, with 17 bases between them. CDR3 length equals 16 residues. From germline, CDR1 is MGHRA and CDR2 YSYEKL. CDR3 protein: CASNVGPDLSTDTQYF. CDR3 nucleotides: TGCGCCAGCAACGTAGGGCCCGACCTTAGCACAGATACGCAGTATTTT.

This clonotype was counted between two and nine times. This chain uses TRBV10-3 with TRBJ1-4; a possible D gene is TRBD1 (5 bases). Per the germline V gene, CDR1 is ENHRY and CDR2 is SYGVKD. V lost 3 bases, J lost 8 bases, and 10 bases lay in between. The CDR3 runs to 13 residues. In nucleotides, the CDR3 is TGTGCCATCAGTGAAGACAGAGGGGAAAAACTGTTTTTT. As protein: CAISEDRGEKLFF.

This clonotype showed up just a few times. The V and J genes are TRBV10-3 and TRBJ2-5, with TRBD2 as a possible D gene (5 bases). This CDR3 is built from 18 residues. Trimming stripped 4 bases from V and 5 bases from J, with 26 bases between. CDR1 is ENHRY and CDR2 is SYGVKD in the germline V gene. The CDR3 here is CAISATRLLGSGGETQYF. As DNA, the CDR3 is TGTGCCATCAGTGCTACTCGGCTTCTAGGGTCAGGCGGGGAGACCCAGTACTTC.